These 28 T cell receptor beta chains were sequenced from one sample in a study of cytomegalovirus exposure and HLA in healthy donors. Sequencing was performed with immunoSEQ multiplex PCR; in TCRdb, only in-frame clones are kept and a portion is missing. The sample has about 170,000 clones, about 95% seen once. Sequencing input: PBMCs. These receptors were collected from a woman aged 18-30 years in good health and CMV-seronegative.

This sequence joins TRBV7-6 and TRBJ2-7; D may be TRBD1 (6 bases). CDR1 and CDR2 (germline): SGHVS, FNYEAQ. V was shortened by 2 bases and J by 6 bases, with 14 bases between the two germline ends. This CDR3 has 14 residues. The CDR3 coding sequence is TGTGCCAGCAGCTTAAGAGCAGGGGTCGGCGAGCAGTACTTC. It encodes CASSLRAGVGEQYF.

V and J are TRBV9 and TRBJ2-3, with 9 nucleotides matching TRBD2. Germline V gives CDR1 SGDLS, CDR2 YYNGEE. This CDR3 spans 14 amino acids. The V gene end was trimmed by 3 bases and the J gene end by 4 bases; junction bases not matched to a gene: 3. The CDR3 region is CASSGGLASDTQYF. The CDR3 region has the DNA TGTGCCAGCAGCGGGGGACTAGCTTCAGATACGCAGTATTTT.

The chain links TRBV11-2 to TRBJ1-4; D gene uncertain. Germline CDR1 and CDR2: SGHAT and FQNNGV. The CDR3 consists of 13 residues. The V gene lost 5 bases and the J gene lost 8 bases, with 12 bases spanning the gap. The CDR3 coding sequence is TGTGCCAGCAGCCCCCTATCCAGGGAAAAACTGTTTTTT. Protein: CASSPLSREKLFF.

This chain links TRBV5-1 with TRBJ1-2; 10 bases are a match to TRBD1. V was clipped by 2 bases and J by 4 bases; unmatched bases: 14. CDR1 and CDR2 (germline): SGHRS, YFSETQ. The CDR3 spans 18 residues. Written as DNA, the CDR3 is TGCGCCAGCAGCTTAGTACGACGACAGGGGGCAGCACCCTATGGCTACACCTTC. This encodes CASSLVRRQGAAPYGYTF.

For the CDR3, the DNA is TGTGCCAGCAGCCCCCAACCGGGACAGGGGGGAGAAAAACTGTTTTTT. Encoded protein: CASSPQPGQGGEKLFF. The V and J genes are TRBV7-2 and TRBJ1-4; TRBD1 matches at 11 bases. Germline V CDR1 and CDR2: SGHTA, FQGNSA. Unmatched junction bases numbered 10, after V lost 5 bases and J lost 8 bases. This CDR3 comprises 16 residues.

CDR3 sequence: CASSQQGATNEKLFF. The CDR3 coding sequence is TGTGCCAGCAGTCAGCAGGGTGCAACTAATGAAAAACTGTTTTTT. The chain couples TRBV2 to TRBJ1-4; D is possibly TRBD1 (5 bases). This CDR3 contains 15 residues. Germline loops: CDR1 SNHLY, CDR2 FYNNEI. With 5 bases removed from V and 0 bases from J, the gap between germline ends came to 10 bases.

V usage is TRBV7-8 and J usage is TRBJ1-3; a weak D match, TRBD1 (6 bases). V shed 4 bases and J shed 0 bases, with 16 bases lying between them. Germline CDR1 is SGHVS and CDR2 is FQNEAQ. CDR3 length: 17 residues. The CDR3 loop reads CASSSLTGQISGNTIYF. CDR3 sequence (DNA): TGTGCCAGCAGCTCACTTACCGGACAGATCTCTGGAAACACCATATATTTT.

CDR3 residues: CASSQMTGNTEAFF. The CDR3 DNA is TGCGCCAGCAGCCAGATGACAGGTAACACTGAAGCTTTCTTT. This chain uses TRBV4-1 with TRBJ1-1; D is perhaps TRBD1 (6 bases). The ends were cut back, 3 bases at V and 2 bases at J, with 10 bases in the middle. Looked up from germline, CDR1 is MGHRA and CDR2 is YSYEKL. The CDR3 has 14 amino acids.

The DNA for the CDR3 is TGTGCCAGCAGCTTAGTAGCGGGGGCAGGGACAGATACGCAGTATTTT. Its protein product is CASSLVAGAGTDTQYF. J is TRBJ2-3 and V is TRBV9; 9 nucleotides agree with TRBD2. Trimming removed 4 bases from V and 3 bases from J; junction bases left unmatched: 9. CDR3 length equals 16 residues. Per the germline V gene, CDR1 is SGDLS and CDR2 is YYNGEE.

This chain links TRBV6-5 with TRBJ1-1, with D perhaps TRBD1 (5 bases). The CDR3 covers 14 residues. Trimming removed 6 bases from V and 1 base from J, with 12 bases in between. Germline lookup yields CDR1 MNHEY and CDR2 SVGAGI. As DNA, the CDR3 is TGTGCCAGCAGCTACGACAGAAGGAACACTGAAGCTTTCTTT. Protein sequence: CASSYDRRNTEAFF.

This chain links TRBV7-3 with TRBJ2-1; D uncertain. Germline V gene lookup returns CDR1 SGHTA and CDR2 FQGTGA. V lost 5 bases and J lost 0, with 11 bases in between. This CDR3 comprises 15 residues. The CDR3 region has the DNA TGTGCCAGCAGCCCCTCAGTAAGCTCCTACAATGAGCAGTTCTTC. Translation: CASSPSVSSYNEQFF.

This clone was seen a handful of times. The chain combines TRBV7-8 with TRBJ1-2; 7 nucleotides line up with TRBD1. The germline V gene has CDR1 SGHVS and CDR2 FQNEAQ. The CDR3 is 14 amino acids. V lost 1 base, J lost 4 bases, and 3 bases stayed unmatched. CDR3 in DNA: TGTGCCAGCAGCTTAGTCGGGACAGTCTATGGCTACACCTTC. Translating gives CASSLVGTVYGYTF.

This clone was found once. The chain carries TRBV6-5 and TRBJ2-1; unclear D gene. V gave up 0 bases and J gave up 5 bases, with 11 bases separating them. CDR1 and CDR2 (germline): MNHEY, SVGAGI. This CDR3 comprises 15 residues. The CDR3 nucleotides read TGTGCCAGCAGTTACTCAGTCCAGGTCAACAATGAGCAGTTCTTC. Protein sequence: CASSYSVQVNNEQFF.

V usage is TRBV6-6 and J usage is TRBJ1-1; TRBD1 matches 8 bases. Germline lookup yields CDR1 MNHNY and CDR2 SVGAGI (reference sequence). V lost 2 bases, J lost 11 bases, and 1 base stayed unmatched. This CDR3 is 11 amino acids long. CDR3: CASSYRTGAFF. CDR3 sequence (DNA): TGTGCCAGCAGTTACAGGACAGGGGCTTTCTTT.

The chain carries TRBV27 and TRBJ2-3, with TRBD2 matching over 11 bases. The CDR3 covers 18 residues. In germline, CDR1 is MNHEY, CDR2 SMNVEV (reference sequence). V lost 1 base, J lost 0 bases, and 6 bases stayed unmatched. The DNA of the CDR3 is TGTGCCAGCAGTTTATGGGGCCTAGCGGGGGGAAGCACAGATACGCAGTATTTT. Its protein is CASSLWGLAGGSTDTQYF.

The DNA for the CDR3 is TGCGCCAGCAGTACCCCAGGGGCCGGCAATCAGCCCCAGCATTTT. It encodes CASSTPGAGNQPQHF. The chain combines TRBV10-2 with TRBJ1-5; D perhaps matches TRBD1 (6 bases). This CDR3 contains 15 residues. V lost 5 bases and J 2 bases, leaving 13 bases between the germline ends. Germline assignment: CDR1 WSHSY and CDR2 SAAADI.

V usage is TRBV30 and J usage is TRBJ2-7, with TRBD1 matching 10 bases. The CDR3 extends over 12 amino acids. The trim removed 5 bases at V and 3 bases at J, leaving 1 base unmatched. The germline V gene encodes CDR1 GTSNPN and CDR2 SVGIG (reference sequence). This CDR3 is CAWGTGVYEQYF. Here the CDR3 DNA reads TGTGCCTGGGGGACAGGGGTCTACGAGCAGTACTTC.

The chain combines TRBV19 with TRBJ2-7; 7 bases line up with TRBD2. The CDR3 is 15 amino acids. Germline CDR1 is LNHDA and CDR2 is SQIVND (reference sequence). The V gene end was trimmed by 3 bases and the J gene end by 2 bases; junction bases not matched to a gene: 7. CDR3 residues: CASSILGTTAYEQYF. The CDR3 DNA follows: TGTGCCAGTAGTATCTTGGGGACTACCGCCTACGAGCAGTACTTC.

The chain carries TRBV5-1 and TRBJ2-7; D perhaps matches TRBD1 (5 bases). CDR1 and CDR2 from the germline V gene are SGHRS and YFSETQ. This CDR3 region has 14 residues. V was pared by 4 bases and J by 2 bases, with 13 bases between. This CDR3 reads CASSIQEPPYEQYF. The DNA for the CDR3 is TGCGCCAGCAGCATACAGGAGCCCCCCTACGAGCAGTACTTC.

V usage is TRBV4-2 and J usage is TRBJ2-7, with 9 bases lining up with TRBD2. V shed 2 bases, J shed 4 bases, and the junction held 9 bases outside the gene matches. The CDR3 contains 16 residues. The germline V gene has CDR1 LGHNA and CDR2 YNFKEQ. The CDR3 DNA sequence: TGTGCCAGCAGCCAAATCGACCGGACTAGCGAGTACGAGCAGTACTTC. Translated, it gives CASSQIDRTSEYEQYF.

The chain has TRBV2 and TRBJ2-5; 7 bases line up with TRBD1. The germline V gene has CDR1 SNHLY and CDR2 FYNNEI. This CDR3 is built from 14 residues. V trimming: 7 bases; J trimming: 2 bases; junction bases outside the gene matches: 7. CDR3 sequence: CASINDRAQETQYF. CDR3 nucleotide sequence: TGTGCCAGCATTAATGACAGGGCTCAAGAGACCCAGTACTTC.

The gene calls are TRBV19 and TRBJ1-5, with 7 bases that match TRBD1. The CDR3 extends over 16 amino acids. CDR1 LNHDA and CDR2 SQIVND come from the germline V gene (reference sequence). V shed 8 bases, J shed 0 bases, and the junction held 10 bases outside the gene matches. The CDR3 protein is CASANRGLDSNQPQHF. In DNA form, the CDR3 reads TGTGCCAGTGCTAACAGGGGTCTGGATAGCAATCAGCCCCAGCATTTT. Full variable domain (missing parts from reference TRBV19 and TRBJ1-5): DGGITQSPKYLFRKEGQNVTLSCEQNLNHDAMYWYRQDPGQGLRLIYYSQIVNDFQKGDIAEGYSVSREKKESFPLTVTSAQKNPTAFYLCASANRGLDSNQPQHFGDGTRLSIL.

J is TRBJ1-2 and V is TRBV30; D is ambiguous. Trimming cost V 7 bases and J 0 bases, with 15 bases left between them. This CDR3 spans 14 amino acids. Germline assignment: CDR1 GTSNPN and CDR2 SVGIG (reference sequence). This chain's CDR3 is CASTDGKTNYGYTF. CDR3 bases: TGTGCCTCAACAGACGGAAAGACTAACTATGGCTACACCTTC.

J is TRBJ2-2 and V is TRBV13; TRBD2 matches 8 bases. Trimming at V came to 7 bases and at J to 7 bases, leaving 8 bases not matched to a gene. This CDR3 contains 14 residues. Germline V gene sequence: CDR1 PRHDT, CDR2 FYEKMQ (reference sequence). In DNA form, the CDR3 reads TGTGCCAGCACCCCGGGAGGGGCGTTCGGGGAGCTGTTTTTT. This codes for CASTPGGAFGELFF.

The gene calls are TRBV2 and TRBJ2-7; 10 bases are a match to TRBD1. The CDR3 contains 16 residues. The V gene end was trimmed by 2 bases and the J gene end by 4 bases; junction bases not matched to a gene: 8. The germline V gene has CDR1 SNHLY and CDR2 FYNNEI. In nucleotides, the CDR3 is TGTGCCAGCAGTGAAATTTTTGGGACAGGGGATTACGAGCAGTACTTC. The encoded protein is CASSEIFGTGDYEQYF.

The genes are TRBV18 and TRBJ2-3; 8 bases are shared with TRBD1. In germline, CDR1 is KGHSH, CDR2 LQKENI. V gave up 6 bases and J gave up 4 bases; unmatched junction bases: 15. The CDR3 consists of 17 residues. Here the CDR3 reads CASSPNFGQGRPDTQYF. In DNA, the CDR3 is TGTGCCAGCTCGCCGAACTTCGGACAGGGAAGGCCAGATACGCAGTATTTT.

The CDR3 DNA is TGCGCCAGCACTCGGGACAGGGCTGGAAACACCATATATTTT. This codes for CASTRDRAGNTIYF. The chain couples TRBV4-1 to TRBJ1-3, with 9 positions matching TRBD1. J was trimmed by 2 bases and V by 7 bases; bases with no gene match: 3. This CDR3 spans 14 amino acids. Germline lookup yields CDR1 MGHRA and CDR2 YSYEKL.

The chain is built from TRBV9 and TRBJ2-5; D is perhaps TRBD1 (6 bases). The germline V gene has CDR1 SGDLS and CDR2 YYNGEE. This CDR3 has 14 amino acids. Trimming removed 3 bases from V and 3 bases from J, with 12 bases in between. The CDR3 sequence is CASSAGRTEETQYF. The CDR3 nucleotides are TGTGCCAGCAGCGCGGGGCGGACAGAAGAGACCCAGTACTTC.